This TCR beta chain derives from a study of beta chain features in type 1 diabetes. This CDR3 spans 13 amino acids. Looked up from germline, CDR1 is MDHEN and CDR2 is SYDVKM. About this clone itself: The antigen is not known. One end of the junction is discordant with germline, which a read error may explain.

The single heparinised draw taken from each donor contained around 120 mL of blood on average. CD45RO/CCR7/CD25/CD127/CD95/CD27 staining was used to isolate CD4+ naive, central memory, regulatory and stem cell-like memory cells by sorting. The sequenced template was cDNA made from the entire isolated RNA. Assay used: immunoSEQ multiplex PCR; TCRdb lists only in-frame clones, some missing. In the table there are 150,000 to 180,000 clones, 11% of which are singletons. Findings and limits, study-wide: Naive, central memory and regulatory TCRB repertoires appeared more similar among patients than healthy donors. Equally in patients and controls, shorter templates might have been favored by PCR.

Material for sequencing was central memory CD4+ T cells from blood. The V gene is TRBV28, the J gene TRBJ2-3; 8 nucleotides align to TRBD2. The receptor was isolated from a man aged 18 to 29 in good health. CDR3 nucleotide sequence: TGTGCCAGCAGCCTATTAGCGGGGCTGGTTGCGGATTTT. Protein product: CASSLLAGLVADF.